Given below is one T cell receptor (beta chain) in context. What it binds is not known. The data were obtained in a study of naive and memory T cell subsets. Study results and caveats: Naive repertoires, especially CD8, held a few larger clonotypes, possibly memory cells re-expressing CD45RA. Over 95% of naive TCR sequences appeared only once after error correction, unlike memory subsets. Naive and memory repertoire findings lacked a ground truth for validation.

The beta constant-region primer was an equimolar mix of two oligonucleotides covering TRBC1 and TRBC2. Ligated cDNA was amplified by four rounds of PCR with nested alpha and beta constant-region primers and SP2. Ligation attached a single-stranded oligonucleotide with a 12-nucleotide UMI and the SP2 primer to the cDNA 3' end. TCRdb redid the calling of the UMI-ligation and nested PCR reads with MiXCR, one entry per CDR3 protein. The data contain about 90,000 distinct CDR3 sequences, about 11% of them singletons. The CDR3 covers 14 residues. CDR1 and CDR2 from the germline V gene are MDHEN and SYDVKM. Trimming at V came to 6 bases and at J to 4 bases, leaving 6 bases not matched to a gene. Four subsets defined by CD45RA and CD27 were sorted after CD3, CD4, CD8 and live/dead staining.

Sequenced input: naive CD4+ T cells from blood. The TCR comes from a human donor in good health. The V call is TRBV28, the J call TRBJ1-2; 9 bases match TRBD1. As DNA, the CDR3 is TGTGCCAGCAGAACTTTGGGACAGGGCTATGGCTACACCTTC. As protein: CASRTLGQGYGYTF.